This is a list of T cell receptor beta chains from one sample in a study of T cell responses to AZD1222 COVID-19 vaccine. This table comes from immunoSEQ multiplex PCR, and its TCRdb copy is limited to in-frame clones, with some not included. Of more than 75,000 clones in the sample, 88% were seen once. Sequencing was performed on peripheral blood, taken 28 days after the second AZD1222 dose. These TCRs come from an adult who received the AZD1222 COVID-19 vaccine. Each CDR3 is given without its conserved first and last residue. Clone size is given for some rows only: seen once, a few or many times, or a class if the clone is expanded.

TRBJ2-1 NA TRBV6-4 ASSDGPAGDYNEQF
TRBJ2-2 NA TRBV3-1/TRBV3-2 ASSALGGRTNTGELF
TRBJ1-2 NA TRBV5-1 ASKSAGTRANYGYT
TRBJ2-2 NA TRBV6-2/TRBV6-3 ASSFGGSGGGELF
TRBJ2-7 NA TRBV6-2/TRBV6-3 ASSYQLGPSYEQY
TRBJ2-1 NA TRBV28 ASRRGGLNEQF
TRBJ2-7 once TRBV27 ASSPGQTYEQY
TRBJ1-3 NA TRBV19 ASRPNRGDTIY
TRBJ2-5 NA TRBV5-1 ASSGQGLETQY
TRBJ2-1 NA TRBV9 ASSVGPGEVGLASPYNEQF
TRBJ2-1 NA TRBV7-8 ASTGGSGYNEQF
TRBJ2-1 NA TRBV11-2 ASSPLATYYNEQF
TRBJ2-7 NA TRBV11-1 ASSSEGLNYYEQY
TRBJ2-3 few TRBV6-2/TRBV6-3 ASSYKPDGDTQY
TRBJ2-1 NA TRBV29-1 SVDPGGYNEQF
TRBJ2-7 NA TRBV5-7 ASSLLFLSYEQY
TRBJ1-2 NA TRBV4-1 ASSQVGAGRAENYGYT
TRBJ2-1 NA TRBV28 ASSLWGRGSYNEQF
TRBJ2-1 NA TRBV6-2/TRBV6-3 ASSYLAGGSNEQF
TRBJ1-1 NA TRBV6-6 ATGPWDTEAF
TRBJ2-1 NA TRBV2 ASSEAENRHYSYNEQF
TRBJ1-1 NA TRBV5-8 ASSRQQFANTEAF
TRBJ2-1 NA TRBV12-5 ASGLVVRGGHSYNEQF
TRBJ1-2 NA TRBV3-1/TRBV3-2 ASSLGAGGGGYT
TRBJ2-1 NA TRBV28 ASRAGRGMGEQF
TRBJ1-4 NA TRBV4-3 ASSLDRGREKLF
TRBJ1-2 NA TRBV7-8 ASSLVGSSTDT
TRBJ2-7 NA TRBV4-2 ASSQDAAGVSYEQY
TRBJ2-1 NA TRBV7-9 ASSLVSYNEQF
TRBJ1-1 NA TRBV9 ASSRLQGGTEAF
TRBJ1-5 NA TRBV19 ASSIVQYSNQPQH
TRBJ2-3 NA TRBV5-6 ASSLEGRGGFDTQY
TRBJ2-5 NA TRBV2 ASSVVGRETQY
TRBJ1-6 NA TRBV4-3 ASSHDGHYNSPLH
TRBJ2-5 once TRBV4-1 ASSQGSVPARETQY
TRBJ1-2 NA TRBV4-3 ASRTLGGYGYT
TRBJ2-1 NA TRBV14 ASSQYGTSSYNEQF
TRBJ1-1 NA TRBV6-5 AHRRGGLNTEAF
TRBJ2-2 NA TRBV11-2 ASSQGLAGVAGELF
TRBJ1-4 NA TRBV18 ASSSAGGGDEKLF
TRBJ2-7 NA TRBV12-3/TRBV12-4 ASSSRTQQY